This T cell receptor (beta chain) was identified in a study of human versus mouse CDR3 diversity and MHC coevolution. V dropped 2 bases and J dropped 7; count of bases not matched to a gene: 7. Germline V CDR1 and CDR2: SNHLY, FYNNEI. The CDR3 runs to 14 residues. Assay: immunoSEQ multiplex PCR; the TCRdb copy retains only in-frame clones and omits some. The sample consists of about 60,000 clones, around 94% of them appearing once. This receptor was taken from a person between 55 and 70 years old in good health. This chain links TRBV2 with TRBJ2-5; 7 bases match TRBD2. Sequences were obtained from naive CD4+ T cells from blood. Indicated subset: CD45RO-negative CD62L-positive naive CD4 T cells. As DNA, the CDR3 is TGTGCCAGCAGTGAAATGGGCAGGGAGGGGACCCAGTACTTC. Amino acid sequence: CASSEMGREGTQYF.